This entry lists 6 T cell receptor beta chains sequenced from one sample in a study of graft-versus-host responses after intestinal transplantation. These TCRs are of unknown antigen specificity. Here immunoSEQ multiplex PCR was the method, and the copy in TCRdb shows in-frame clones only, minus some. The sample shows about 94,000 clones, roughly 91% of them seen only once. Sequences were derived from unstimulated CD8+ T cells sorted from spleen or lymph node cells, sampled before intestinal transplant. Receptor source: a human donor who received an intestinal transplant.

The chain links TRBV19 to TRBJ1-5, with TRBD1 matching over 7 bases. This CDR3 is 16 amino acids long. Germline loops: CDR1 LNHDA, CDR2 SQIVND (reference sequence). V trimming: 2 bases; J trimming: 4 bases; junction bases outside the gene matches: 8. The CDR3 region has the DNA TGTGCCAGTAGTATACCCCCAGGGGGTACTAATCAGCCCCAGCATTTT. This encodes CASSIPPGGTNQPQHF.

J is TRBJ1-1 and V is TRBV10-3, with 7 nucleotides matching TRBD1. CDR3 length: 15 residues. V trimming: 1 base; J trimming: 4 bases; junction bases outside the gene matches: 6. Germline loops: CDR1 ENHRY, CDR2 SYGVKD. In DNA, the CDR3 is TGTGCCATCAGTGAGTTGGGACAGAGCCTCACTGAAGCTTTCTTT. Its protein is CAISELGQSLTEAFF.

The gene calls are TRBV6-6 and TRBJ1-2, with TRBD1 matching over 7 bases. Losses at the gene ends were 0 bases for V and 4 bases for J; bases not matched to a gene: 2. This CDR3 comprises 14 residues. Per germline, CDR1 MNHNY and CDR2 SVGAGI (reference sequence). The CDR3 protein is CASSYSGGGYGYTF. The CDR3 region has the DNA TGTGCCAGCAGTTACTCAGGGGGCGGCTATGGCTACACCTTC.

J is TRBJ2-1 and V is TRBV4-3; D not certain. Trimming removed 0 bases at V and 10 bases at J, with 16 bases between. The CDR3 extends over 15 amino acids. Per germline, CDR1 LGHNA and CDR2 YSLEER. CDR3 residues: CASSQDRGTGWEQFF. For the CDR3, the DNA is TGCGCCAGCAGCCAAGATCGAGGTACGGGTTGGGAGCAGTTCTTC.

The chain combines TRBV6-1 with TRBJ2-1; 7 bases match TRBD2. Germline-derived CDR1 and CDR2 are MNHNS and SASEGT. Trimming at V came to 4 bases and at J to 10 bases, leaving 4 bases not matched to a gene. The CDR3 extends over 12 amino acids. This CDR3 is CASSVRGDEQFF. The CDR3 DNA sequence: TGTGCCAGCAGTGTCCGGGGGGACGAGCAGTTCTTC.

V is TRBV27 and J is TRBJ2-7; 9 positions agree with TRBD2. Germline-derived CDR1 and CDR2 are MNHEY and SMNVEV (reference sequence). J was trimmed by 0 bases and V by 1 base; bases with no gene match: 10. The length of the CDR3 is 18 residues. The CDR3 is CASSLFFSAGGTSYEQYF. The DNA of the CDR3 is TGTGCCAGCAGTTTATTCTTTTCAGCGGGAGGTACCTCCTACGAGCAGTACTTC.